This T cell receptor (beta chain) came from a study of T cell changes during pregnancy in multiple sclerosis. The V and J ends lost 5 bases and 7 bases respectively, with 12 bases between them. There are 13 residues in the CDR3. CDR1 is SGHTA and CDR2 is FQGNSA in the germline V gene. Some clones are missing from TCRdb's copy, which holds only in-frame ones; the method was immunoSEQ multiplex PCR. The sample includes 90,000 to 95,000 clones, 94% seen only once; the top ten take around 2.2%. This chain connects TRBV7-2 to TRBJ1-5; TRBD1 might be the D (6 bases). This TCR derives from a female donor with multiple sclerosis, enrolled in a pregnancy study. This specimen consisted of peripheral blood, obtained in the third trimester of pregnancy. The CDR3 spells CASSRGGRQPQHF. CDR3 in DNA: TGTGCCAGCAGCCGGGGGGGCAGGCAGCCCCAGCATTTT.